This passage covers 12 T cell receptor beta chains from one sample sequenced in a study of T cell responses to AZD1222 COVID-19 vaccine. TCRdb's table, derived via immunoSEQ multiplex PCR, lists solely in-frame clones and lacks some. The sample carries 140,000 or so clones, approximately 90% recorded once. Sequences were derived from peripheral blood, sampled 28 days after the second AZD1222 dose. The receptors here all came from an adult who received the AZD1222 COVID-19 vaccine.

The chain recombines TRBV30 with TRBJ2-1; TRBD2 aligns across 7 bases. With V trimmed by 1 base and J by 3 bases, 9 bases remained unmatched. The CDR3 has 16 amino acids. Germline lookup yields CDR1 GTSNPN and CDR2 SVGIG (reference sequence). CDR3 nucleotides: TGTGCCTGGAGTGAATGGGGGGGAACCCTCTACAATGAGCAGTTCTTC. It yields the protein CAWSEWGGTLYNEQFF.

This clone occurred once. The CDR3: CASSANPAGAADTQYF. Written as DNA, the CDR3 is TGTGCCAGCAGCGCGAACCCAGCGGGAGCCGCAGATACGCAGTATTTT. The chain combines TRBV9 with TRBJ2-3; 8 nucleotides match TRBD2. The ends lost 3 bases at V and 4 bases at J; junction bases unmatched: 10. Germline V lookup: CDR1 SGDLS, CDR2 YYNGEE. CDR3 length equals 16 residues. The complete variable domain, with remaining parts taken from reference TRBV9 and TRBJ2-3, reads DSGVTQTPKHLITATGQRVTLRCSPRSGDLSVYWYQQSLDQGLQFLIQYYNGEERAKGNILERFSAQQFPDLHSELNLSSLELGDSALYFCASSANPAGAADTQYFGPGTRLTVL.

This clone was detected a few times. CDR3 protein: CAWSQRPGEQFF. CDR3 in DNA: TGTGCCTGGAGTCAACGCCCGGGCGAGCAGTTCTTC. V is TRBV30 and J is TRBJ2-1; no firm D call. Germline CDR1 GTSNPN, CDR2 SVGIG (reference sequence). CDR3 length: 12 residues. Trimming left V 2 bases short and J 10 bases short, with 12 bases between.

This rearrangement joins TRBV6-2 or TRBV6-3 to TRBJ1-6; D may be TRBD1 (5 bases). Trimming took 2 bases from V and 8 from J, leaving 13 bases between them. Per germline, CDR1 MNHEY and CDR2 SVGEGT. The CDR3 runs 15 residues. DNA of the CDR3: TGTGCCAGCAGTTACGGGACGGGAGAACATTCACCCCTCCACTTT. This translates into CASSYGTGEHSPLHF.

The chain joins TRBV5-4 to TRBJ2-1; TRBD2 matches 7 bases. The CDR3 has 15 residues. With V trimmed by 4 bases and J by 3 bases, 7 bases remained unmatched. Germline V gene data show CDR1 as SGHNT and CDR2 as YYREEE (reference sequence). The CDR3 DNA reads as TGTGCCAGCAGCGTAGGGTCTAGCGGCTACAATGAGCAGTTCTTC. Residues: CASSVGSSGYNEQFF.

The chain is built from TRBV7-8 and TRBJ1-5; D ambiguous. Germline CDR1 is SGHVS and CDR2 is FQNEAQ. The length of the CDR3 is 14 residues. The ends were cut back, 5 bases at V and 7 bases at J, with 15 bases in the middle. Written as DNA, the CDR3 is TGTGCCAGCAGCCCCAGAGGATTGGGACAGCCCCAGCATTTT. This encodes CASSPRGLGQPQHF.

The genes are TRBV30 and TRBJ1-1; no firm D call. The V gene lost 1 base and the J gene lost 1 base, with 4 bases spanning the gap. This CDR3 comprises 12 residues. Per the germline V gene, CDR1 is GTSNPN and CDR2 is SVGIG (reference sequence). The CDR3 here is CAWSARNTEAFF. CDR3 nucleotides: TGTGCCTGGAGTGCGAGGAACACTGAAGCTTTCTTT. Supplemented by reference TRBV30 and TRBJ1-1, the full variable domain reads SQTIHQWPATLVQPVGSPLSLECTVEGTSNPNLYWYRQAAGRGLQLLFYSVGIGQISSEVPQNLSASRPQDRQFILSSKKLLLSDSGFYLCAWSARNTEAFFGQGTRLTVV.

The chain carries TRBV5-3 and TRBJ1-1; D remains ambiguous. TRBV5-3 is labeled an ORF, and its function is uncertain. The CDR3 contains 19 residues. Trimming shortened V by 4 bases and J by 4 bases, and 29 bases separated the two germline ends. The CDR3 protein is CARSAAVGGVKDPSTEAFF. CDR3 nucleotides: TGTGCCAGAAGCGCCGCGGTTGGCGGGGTGAAGGACCCGAGCACTGAAGCTTTCTTT.

The chain combines TRBV6-5 with TRBJ2-7; TRBD1 aligns across 10 bases. This CDR3 has 13 amino acids. Losses at the gene ends were 8 bases for V and 2 bases for J; bases not matched to a gene: 3. Looked up from germline, CDR1 is MNHEY and CDR2 is SVGAGI. CDR3 bases: TGTGCCAGCTACGGGACAGGGGCCTACGAGCAGTACTTC. It specifies CASYGTGAYEQYF.

This chain connects TRBV30 to TRBJ2-7; D remains unclear. Germline CDR1 reads GTSNPN; CDR2 reads SVGIG (reference sequence). V was pared by 2 bases and J by 6 bases, with 17 bases between. CDR3 length: 14 residues. CDR3 sequence: CAWSILRSGAEQYF. CDR3 sequence (DNA): TGTGCCTGGAGTATTCTCCGCTCGGGCGCCGAGCAGTACTTC. The full variable domain, in which reference TRBV30 and TRBJ2-7 provide the parts outside the CDR3, is SQTIHQWPATLVQPVGSPLSLECTVEGTSNPNLYWYRQAAGRGLQLLFYSVGIGQISSEVPQNLSASRPQDRQFILSSKKLLLSDSGFYLCAWSILRSGAEQYFGPGTRLTVT.

V gene TRBV28 combines with J gene TRBJ2-7; D is possibly TRBD1 (6 bases). The V end was cut by 6 bases, the J end by 9 bases, with 18 bases between. This CDR3 has 13 residues. Germline V lookup: CDR1 MDHEN, CDR2 SYDVKM. CDR3 nucleotides: TGTGCCAGCAGCCCAGCCGGACAGTTCATGCAGTACTTC. Amino acid sequence: CASSPAGQFMQYF. Filled out from reference TRBV28 and TRBJ2-7, the complete variable domain reads DVKVTQSSRYLVKRTGEKVFLECVQDMDHENMFWYRQDPGLGLRLIYFSYDVKMKEKGDIPEGYSVSREKKERFSLILESASTNQTSMYLCASSPAGQFMQYFGPGTRLTVT.

This clone was seen once. J is TRBJ1-2 and V is TRBV19; D is ambiguous. Trimming removed 7 bases from V and 5 bases from J, with 17 bases in between. CDR3 size: 14 residues. Germline CDR1 and CDR2: LNHDA and SQIVND (reference sequence). In DNA form, the CDR3 reads TGTGCCAGTAATAGAGGGATATCCTCGTATGGCTACACCTTC. Translation: CASNRGISSYGYTF.